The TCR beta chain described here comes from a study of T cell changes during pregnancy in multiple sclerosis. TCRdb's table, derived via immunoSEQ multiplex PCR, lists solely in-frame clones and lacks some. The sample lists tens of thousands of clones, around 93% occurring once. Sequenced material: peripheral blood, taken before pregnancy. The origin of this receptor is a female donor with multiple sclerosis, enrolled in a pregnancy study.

The CDR3 bases are TGCAGCGTTTCCAGGGAGGGTGGGAAACTGTTTTTT. Translation gives CSVSREGGKLFF. The chain links TRBV29-1 to TRBJ1-4; TRBD1 is a possible D gene (5 bases). Trimming pared 5 bases from V and 11 bases from J, leaving 15 bases between. The CDR3 loop spans 12 amino acids. The germline V gene encodes CDR1 SQVTM and CDR2 ANQGSEA. The variable domain in full, with the rest retrieved from reference TRBV29-1 and TRBJ1-4, is SAVISQKPSRDICQRGTSLTIQCQVDSQVTMMFWYRQQPGQSLTLIATANQGSEATYESGFVIDKFPISRPNLTFSTLTVSNMSPEDSSIYLCSVSREGGKLFFGSGTQLSVL.